The 30 T cell receptor beta chains below were found in one sample sequenced in a study of identical twins. TCRdb re-called the 5' RACE reads through MiXCR, storing one row per CDR3 protein. Among hundreds of thousands of distinct CDR3 sequences listed, about 12% were seen once. The data were also submitted as part of a second study, on yellow fever vaccine responses in identical twins.

Sequenced input: PBMCs. These receptors originate from a woman aged 18-29 years in good health.

This clonotype came up many times. This sequence joins TRBV11-2 and TRBJ2-5, with 10 bases identical to TRBD2. Trimming removed 7 bases from V and 1 base from J; junction bases left unmatched: 6. CDR3 length: 15 amino acids. The germline V gene encodes CDR1 SGHAT and CDR2 FQNNGV. The CDR3 sequence is CASTWTSGLQETQYF. The CDR3, as DNA: TGTGCCAGCACATGGACTAGCGGTCTCCAAGAGACCCAGTACTTC. The full variable domain, completed using reference TRBV11-2 and TRBJ2-5, is EAGVAQSPRYKIIEKRQSVAFWCNPISGHATLYWYQQILGQGPKLLIQFQNNGVVDDSQLPKDRFSAERLKGVDSTLKIQPAKLEDSAVYLCASTWTSGLQETQYFGPGTRLLVL.

This chain links TRBV5-6 with TRBJ2-7, with D perhaps TRBD1 (7 bases). Trimming took off 3 bases at V and 5 bases at J, with 15 bases between the two ends. Germline values: CDR1 SGHDT, CDR2 YYEEEE. This CDR3 has 14 residues. DNA for the CDR3: TGTGCCAGCAGCTCGGGAGACAGGGAGGACGAGCAGTACGTC. As protein: CASSSGDREDEQYV.

In its sample, this clonotype was seen a few times. The chain joins TRBV7-7 to TRBJ2-3, with D perhaps matching TRBD2 (5 bases). Germline loops: CDR1 SSHAT, CDR2 FNYEAQ (reference sequence). The CDR3 totals 16 residues. The V end was cut by 9 bases, the J end by 2 bases, with 21 bases between. The CDR3 DNA sequence: TGTGCCAGAAATCTCTCGCGGGTAGGACCCACAGATACGCAGTATTTT. This gives the protein CARNLSRVGPTDTQYF.

The chain recombines TRBV4-1 with TRBJ2-2, with 10 positions matching TRBD2. V lost 0 bases to trimming and J lost 5 bases; unmatched junction nucleotides: 6. CDR1 and CDR2 from the germline V gene are MGHRA and YSYEKL. The CDR3 runs 17 residues. Here the CDR3 reads CASSQERSGRVTGELFF. In nucleotides, the CDR3 is TGCGCCAGCAGCCAAGAACGGAGCGGGAGGGTGACCGGGGAGCTGTTTTTT.

This chain connects TRBV6-1 to TRBJ2-5; D not certain. The germline V gene encodes CDR1 MNHNS and CDR2 SASEGT. The CDR3 sequence is 14 residues long. Trimming took 7 bases from V and 4 from J, leaving 16 bases between them. The CDR3 loop is CASTPRPIGETQYF. The CDR3 DNA follows: TGTGCCAGCACCCCCCGCCCCATAGGAGAGACCCAGTACTTC.

The chain joins TRBV6-5 to TRBJ1-5; unclear D gene. Per the germline V gene, CDR1 is MNHEY and CDR2 is SVGAGI. The V end was cut by 0 bases, the J end by 1 base, with 7 bases between. The CDR3 covers 15 residues. The CDR3 is CASSYSIGSNQPQHF. The CDR3, as DNA: TGTGCCAGCAGTTACTCGATAGGGAGCAATCAGCCCCAGCATTTT.

This clonotype appeared a few times. This chain joins TRBV3-1 and TRBJ1-5; possible D gene TRBD1, 6 bases. Germline values: CDR1 LGHDT, CDR2 YNNKEL (reference sequence). The V end was cut by 4 bases, the J end by 4 bases, with 14 bases between. CDR3 length equals 15 residues. CDR3: CASSPEGHENQPQHF. The CDR3 DNA reads as TGTGCCAGCAGCCCAGAGGGACACGAGAATCAGCCCCAGCATTTT.

This clonotype showed up just a few times. This rearrangement joins TRBV12-3 or TRBV12-4 to TRBJ2-2; D could derive from TRBD1 or TRBD2 (5 bases each). With 8 bases removed from V and 6 bases from J, the gap between germline ends came to 25 bases. The CDR3 is 17 amino acids. The CDR3 sequence: CASSLLVEGTLAGELFF. DNA of the CDR3: TGTGCCAGCTCCCTCCTTGTGGAAGGGACGTTGGCCGGGGAGCTGTTTTTT.

This clonotype has a handful of counts. The CDR3 here is CASNSDDRYEQYV. The CDR3 bases are TGTGCCAGCAACTCCGACGACAGATACGAGCAGTACGTC. The rearrangement links TRBV6-2 or TRBV6-3 to TRBJ2-7, with a tentative D call TRBD1 (5 bases). The germline gives CDR1 MNHEY, CDR2 SVGEGT. The length of the CDR3 is 13 residues. Deletions cut 7 bases from V and 4 bases from J, with 14 bases between.

This clonotype came up a few times. This chain connects TRBV15 to TRBJ2-1, with 13 bases aligning to TRBD2. CDR3 length: 18 residues. J was trimmed by 2 bases and V by 1 base; bases with no gene match: 5. The V gene's germline CDR1 is LNHNV and CDR2 YYDKDF (reference sequence). DNA of the CDR3: TGTGCCACCAGCAGAGCAGGACTAGCGGGAGAACCCTACAATGAGCAGTTCTTC. It specifies CATSRAGLAGEPYNEQFF.

This chain links TRBV5-5 with TRBJ1-2; D is uncertain. The CDR3 covers 14 residues. Germline V gives CDR1 SGHKS, CDR2 YYEKEE (reference sequence). V lost 4 bases and J lost 3, with 13 bases in between. CDR3 loop: CASSLWGPYYGYTF. The CDR3 DNA sequence: TGTGCCAGCAGCCTCTGGGGTCCGTACTATGGCTACACCTTC.

This rearrangement joins TRBV2 to TRBJ2-1; tentative D call: TRBD2 (6 bases). Germline CDR1 reads SNHLY; CDR2 reads FYNNEI. The CDR3 covers 16 residues. The V end was cut by 5 bases, the J end by 8 bases, with 22 bases between. In DNA form, the CDR3 reads TGTGCCAGCAGTAATGCCGGGGACTGGAGTAGTTATGAGCAGTTCTTC. It specifies CASSNAGDWSSYEQFF.

This clonotype was detected only a few times. The chain has TRBV4-1 and TRBJ2-2; 8 nucleotides line up with TRBD2. The CDR3 is made up of 17 amino acids. The V and J ends lost 2 bases and 1 base, in that order; junction bases with no gene match: 6. CDR1 MGHRA and CDR2 YSYEKL come from the germline V gene. The CDR3 reads CASSQKQLAVNTGELFF. The CDR3 bases are TGCGCCAGCAGCCAAAAACAACTAGCGGTGAACACCGGGGAGCTGTTTTTT.

This clonotype was recorded a few times. CDR3 sequence reads: CASSFGREMNTEAFF. The CDR3 DNA is TGCGCCAGCAGCTTCGGCCGGGAAATGAACACTGAAGCTTTCTTT. The V gene is TRBV5-1, the J gene TRBJ1-1, with D hard to call. The CDR3 sequence is 15 residues long. With 2 bases removed from V and 0 bases from J, the gap between germline ends came to 11 bases. Germline V gene sequence: CDR1 SGHRS, CDR2 YFSETQ.

The chain uses TRBV6-6 and TRBJ1-1; a weak D match, TRBD1 (5 bases). Germline CDR1 MNHNY, CDR2 SVGAGI (reference sequence). This CDR3 is 13 amino acids long. V lost 7 bases and J lost 0, with 9 bases in between. The CDR3: CASMIGVNTEAFF. The DNA of the CDR3 is TGTGCCAGCATGATAGGGGTGAACACTGAAGCTTTCTTT.

There are a few counts of this clonotype. The chain carries TRBV7-9 and TRBJ2-2; possibly TRBD1 for D (6 bases). CDR3 size: 17 residues. Germline V gene sequence: CDR1 SEHNR, CDR2 FQNEAQ (reference sequence). V was trimmed by 1 base and J by 0 bases, leaving 12 bases between them. Here the CDR3 DNA reads TGTGCCAGCAGCTTAGTTGTAACAGGGCCGAACACCGGGGAGCTGTTTTTT. This codes for CASSLVVTGPNTGELFF.

In its sample, this clonotype was seen many times. The rearrangement joins TRBV20-1 to TRBJ1-1, with TRBD1 matching 7 bases. The CDR3 is 12 residues long. V shed 5 bases and J 5 bases; nucleotides not matched to a gene: 5. The germline V gene encodes CDR1 DFQATT and CDR2 SNEGSKA (reference sequence). The CDR3: CSAQQGNTEAFF. In DNA, the CDR3 is TGCAGTGCTCAACAGGGGAATACTGAAGCTTTCTTT.

The rearrangement joins TRBV28 to TRBJ2-2, with D tentatively TRBD1 (6 bases). This CDR3 is built from 15 residues. Trimming pared 6 bases from V and 2 bases from J, leaving 13 bases between. Germline loops: CDR1 MDHEN, CDR2 SYDVKM. The DNA of the CDR3 is TGTGCCAGCAGAGGCCGGGACACTAACACCGGGGAGCTGTTTTTT. Translation: CASRGRDTNTGELFF.

In its sample, this clonotype was seen a few times. The chain uses TRBV10-3 and TRBJ2-6; D is uncertain. Germline assignment: CDR1 ENHRY and CDR2 SYGVKD. V shed 3 bases and J shed 2 bases, with 14 bases lying between them. The CDR3 runs 17 residues. The DNA for the CDR3 is TGTGCCATCAGTGAATCAATTTGGGGAACTGGGGCCAACGTCCTGACTTTC. Protein sequence: CAISESIWGTGANVLTF.

The rearrangement uses TRBV6-5 and TRBJ2-5, with a weak D call TRBD2 (6 bases). V was pared by 0 bases and J by 1 base, with 12 bases between. Per the germline V gene, CDR1 is MNHEY and CDR2 is SVGAGI. The CDR3 extends over 16 amino acids. The CDR3 region is CASSYSRTTRQETQYF. The CDR3 bases are TGTGCCAGCAGTTACTCGCGGACTACCCGCCAAGAGACCCAGTACTTC.

The CDR3 DNA reads TGCGCCAGCAGTGACGGTCCGGCCCGCAGCTCCTACGAGCAGTACTTC. Amino acids: CASSDGPARSSYEQYF. The chain is built from TRBV10-1 and TRBJ2-7; D not resolved. Germline-derived CDR1 and CDR2 are WNHNN and SYGVQD (reference sequence). This CDR3 region has 16 residues. Trimming removed 3 bases at V and 0 bases at J, with 15 bases between.

Worth noting for this clonotype: Germline and junction disagree at one end, which may indicate a read error. The V call is TRBV2, the J call TRBJ2-1; unclear D gene. CDR1 and CDR2 from the germline V gene are SNHLY and FYNNEI. This CDR3 spans 17 amino acids. The CDR3 sequence: CARSEPLPGEDNNEQFF. The DNA of the CDR3 is TGTGCCAGAAGTGAACCTCTTCCCGGAGAGGATAACAATGAGCAGTTCTTC. Together with reference TRBV2 and TRBJ2-1, the CDR3 gives the full variable domain: EPEVTQTPSHQVTQMGQEVILRCVPISNHLYFYWYRQILGQKVEFLVSFYNNEISEKSEIFDDQFSVERPDGSNFTLKIRSTKLEDSAMYFCARSEPLPGEDNNEQFFGPGTRLTVL.

The sample holds a few counts of this clonotype. The gene calls are TRBV5-5 and TRBJ1-1; 9 bases agree with TRBD1. The V gene end was trimmed by 5 bases and the J gene end by 1 base; junction bases not matched to a gene: 9. The CDR3 sequence is 16 residues long. The germline V gene encodes CDR1 SGHKS and CDR2 YYEKEE (reference sequence). CDR3 coding DNA: TGTGCCAGCAGTATTACGACAGGGGGAGCGAACACTGAAGCTTTCTTT. Translation: CASSITTGGANTEAFF.

The chain employs TRBV5-1 and TRBJ2-2; D tentatively reads TRBD1 or TRBD2 (5 bases each). In germline, CDR1 is SGHRS, CDR2 YFSETQ. V lost 7 bases and J 1 base, leaving 14 bases between the germline ends. The CDR3 is 15 residues long. For the CDR3, the DNA is TGCGCCAGCTACCTTGGGGGAGTGAACACCGGGGAGCTGTTTTTT. Encoded protein: CASYLGGVNTGELFF. Drawing the rest from reference TRBV5-1 and TRBJ2-2, the complete variable domain is KAGVTQTPRYLIKTRGQQVTLSCSPISGHRSVSWYQQTPGQGLQFLFEYFSETQRNKGNFPGRFSGRQFSNSRSEMNVSTLELGDSALYLCASYLGGVNTGELFFGEGSRLTVL.

In this sample, this clonotype turned up a few times. The genes are TRBV5-1 and TRBJ2-3; the D gene could be TRBD1 or TRBD2 (5 bases each). The ends were cut back, 3 bases at V and 0 bases at J, with 17 bases in the middle. The CDR3 covers 17 residues. Germline loops: CDR1 SGHRS, CDR2 YFSETQ. DNA for the CDR3: TGCGCCAGCAGCTACGACCCCGGGGCCGGGAGCACAGATACGCAGTATTTT. Its protein is CASSYDPGAGSTDTQYF. Looking up the rest from reference TRBV5-1 and TRBJ2-3 gives the full variable domain: KAGVTQTPRYLIKTRGQQVTLSCSPISGHRSVSWYQQTPGQGLQFLFEYFSETQRNKGNFPGRFSGRQFSNSRSEMNVSTLELGDSALYLCASSYDPGAGSTDTQYFGPGTRLTVL.

This sequence joins TRBV12-3 or TRBV12-4 and TRBJ2-2; D tentatively reads TRBD1 or TRBD2 (5 bases each). This CDR3 has 16 residues. V was trimmed by 7 bases and J by 1 base, leaving 16 bases between them. This CDR3 is CASIGSGTGNTGELFF. In nucleotides, the CDR3 is TGTGCCAGCATTGGTTCCGGGACGGGGAACACCGGGGAGCTGTTTTTT.

CDR3 in DNA: TGTGCCAGCAGTTTACGGGTAGCGGGAGGGAATGAGCAGTTCTTC. This gives the protein CASSLRVAGGNEQFF. The chain joins TRBV12-3 or TRBV12-4 to TRBJ2-1; 11 bases fit TRBD2. The CDR3 has 15 amino acids. J gave up 7 bases and V 2 bases, and 4 bases lay outside the gene matches.

This clonotype was recorded a few times. J is TRBJ2-1 and V is TRBV11-1; D is perhaps TRBD2 (6 bases). V was shortened by 1 base and J by 13 bases, with 32 bases between the two germline ends. The CDR3 loop spans 19 amino acids. Germline assignment: CDR1 SGHAT and CDR2 FQDESV (reference sequence). The CDR3 DNA follows: TGTGCCAGCAGCTTAGTTATATCTTTCGGGGACTCAAAGGCCCCGGTTCAGTTCTTC. Translation gives CASSLVISFGDSKAPVQFF.

This clonotype occurred a few times. This chain connects TRBV28 to TRBJ2-4; D gene ambiguous. The CDR3 is 13 residues long. Trimming removed 6 bases at V and 2 bases at J, with 8 bases between. Germline CDR1 and CDR2: MDHEN and SYDVKM. The CDR3 protein is CASRSVPKNIQYF. CDR3 DNA sequence: TGTGCCAGCAGGTCCGTACCCAAAAACATTCAGTACTTC.

This clonotype was counted only a few times. V is TRBV6-5 and J is TRBJ1-4, with no clear D. This CDR3 spans 16 amino acids. Germline V gives CDR1 MNHEY, CDR2 SVGAGI. Trimming shortened V by 0 bases and J by 5 bases, and 13 bases separated the two germline ends. CDR3 loop: CASSYSRHSRNEKLFF. CDR3 sequence (DNA): TGTGCCAGCAGTTACTCGAGGCACAGTCGGAATGAAAAACTGTTTTTT.